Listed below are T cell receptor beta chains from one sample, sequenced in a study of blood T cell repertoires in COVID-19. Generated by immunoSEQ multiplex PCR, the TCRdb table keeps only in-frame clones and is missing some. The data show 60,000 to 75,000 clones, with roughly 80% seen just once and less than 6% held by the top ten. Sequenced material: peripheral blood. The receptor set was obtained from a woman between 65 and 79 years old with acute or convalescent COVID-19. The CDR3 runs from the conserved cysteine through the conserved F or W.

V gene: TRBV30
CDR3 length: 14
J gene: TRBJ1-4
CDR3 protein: CAWSVGTGDEKLFF

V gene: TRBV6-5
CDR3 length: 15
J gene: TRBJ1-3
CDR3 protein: CASRDRTFSGNTIYF

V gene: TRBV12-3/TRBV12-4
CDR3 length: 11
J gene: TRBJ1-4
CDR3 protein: CASSSREKLFF

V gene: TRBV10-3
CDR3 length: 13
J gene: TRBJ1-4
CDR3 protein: CATQGRPNEKLFF

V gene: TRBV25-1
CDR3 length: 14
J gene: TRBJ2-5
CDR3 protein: CASKSSGDQETQYF

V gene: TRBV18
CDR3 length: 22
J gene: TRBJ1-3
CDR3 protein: CASSPILVTGTGGSSSGNTIYF

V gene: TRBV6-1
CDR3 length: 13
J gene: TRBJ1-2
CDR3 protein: CASSERQGRGYTF

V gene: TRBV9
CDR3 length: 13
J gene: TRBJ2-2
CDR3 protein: CASSDGGWGELFF

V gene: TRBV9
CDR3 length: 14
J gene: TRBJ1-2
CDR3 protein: CASRRSSSNYGYTF

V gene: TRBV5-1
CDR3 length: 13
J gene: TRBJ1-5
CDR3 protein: CASSLERGQPQHF

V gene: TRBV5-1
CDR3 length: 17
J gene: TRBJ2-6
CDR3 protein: CASSVSGGYSGANVLTF

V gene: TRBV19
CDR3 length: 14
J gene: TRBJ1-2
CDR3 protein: CASSIGSGAYGYTF

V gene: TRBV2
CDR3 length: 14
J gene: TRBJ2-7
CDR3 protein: CASRGDSQMGEQYF

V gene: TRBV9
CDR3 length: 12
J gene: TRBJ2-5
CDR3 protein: CASSTIGGTQYF

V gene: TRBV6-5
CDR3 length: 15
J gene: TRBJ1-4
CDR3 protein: CASSQTAGTGSELFF

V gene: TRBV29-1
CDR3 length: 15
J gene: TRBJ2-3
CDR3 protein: CSVEGGQGITDTQYF

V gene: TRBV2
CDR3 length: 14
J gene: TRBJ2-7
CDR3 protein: CAGRLGQLSYEQYF

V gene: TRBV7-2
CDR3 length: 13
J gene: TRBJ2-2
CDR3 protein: CASSLFKPGELFF

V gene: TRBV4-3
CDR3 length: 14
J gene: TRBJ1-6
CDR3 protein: CASSQGQGVGTLHF

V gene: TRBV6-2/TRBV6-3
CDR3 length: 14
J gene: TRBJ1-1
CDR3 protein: CASSSSGTGGLAFF

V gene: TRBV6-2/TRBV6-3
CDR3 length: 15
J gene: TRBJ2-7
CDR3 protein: CASSTHRDRVYEQYF

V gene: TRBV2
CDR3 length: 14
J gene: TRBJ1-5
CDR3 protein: CAGSRGQPNQPQHF

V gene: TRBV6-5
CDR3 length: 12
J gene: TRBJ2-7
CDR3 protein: CASSSPGYEQYF

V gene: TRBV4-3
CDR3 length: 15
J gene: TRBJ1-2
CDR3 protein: CASSQLRVSNYGYTF

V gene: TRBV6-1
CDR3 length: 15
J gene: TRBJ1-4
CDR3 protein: CASSDRDRATEKLFF

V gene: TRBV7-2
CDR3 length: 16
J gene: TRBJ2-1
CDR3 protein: CASSLVADYSYNEQFF

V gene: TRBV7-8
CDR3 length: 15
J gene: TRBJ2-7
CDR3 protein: CASSLGGQGSYEQYF

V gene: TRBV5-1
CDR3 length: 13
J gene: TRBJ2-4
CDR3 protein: CASNQGDQNIQYF

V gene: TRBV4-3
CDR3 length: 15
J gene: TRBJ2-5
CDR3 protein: CASSRTGDSAETQYF

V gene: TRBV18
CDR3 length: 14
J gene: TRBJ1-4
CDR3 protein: CASSPGQGDEKLFF

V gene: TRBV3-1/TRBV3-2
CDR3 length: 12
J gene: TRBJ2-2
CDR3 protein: CASSQAAGELFF

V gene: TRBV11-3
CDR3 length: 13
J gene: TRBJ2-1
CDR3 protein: CASSFGGKSEQFF

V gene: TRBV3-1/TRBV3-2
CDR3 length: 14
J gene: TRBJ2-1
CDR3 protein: CASSLREAYNEQFF

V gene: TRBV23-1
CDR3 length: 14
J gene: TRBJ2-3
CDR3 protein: CASSLHRSTDTQYF

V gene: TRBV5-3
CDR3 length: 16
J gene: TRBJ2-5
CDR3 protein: CARSHYREKFQETQYF

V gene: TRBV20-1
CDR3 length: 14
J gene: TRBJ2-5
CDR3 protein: CSASRHRGGETQYF

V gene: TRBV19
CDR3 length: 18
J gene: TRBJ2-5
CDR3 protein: CASSIRGLAVGNQETQYF

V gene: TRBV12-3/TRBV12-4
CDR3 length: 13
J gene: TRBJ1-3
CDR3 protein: CASSKTGGNTIYF

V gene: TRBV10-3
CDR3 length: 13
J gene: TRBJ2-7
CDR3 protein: CAISESREGEQYF